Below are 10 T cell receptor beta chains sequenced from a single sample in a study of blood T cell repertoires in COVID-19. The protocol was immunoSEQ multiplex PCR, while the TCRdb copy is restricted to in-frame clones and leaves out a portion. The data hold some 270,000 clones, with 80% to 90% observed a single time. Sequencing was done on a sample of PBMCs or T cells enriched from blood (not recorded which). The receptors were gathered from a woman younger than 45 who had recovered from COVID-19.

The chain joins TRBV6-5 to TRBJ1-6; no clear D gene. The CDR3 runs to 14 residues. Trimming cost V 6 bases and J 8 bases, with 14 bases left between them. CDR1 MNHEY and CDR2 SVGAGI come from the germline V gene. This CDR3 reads CASRTLFSYSPLHF. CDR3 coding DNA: TGTGCCAGCAGGACTTTGTTCTCCTATTCACCCCTCCACTTT.

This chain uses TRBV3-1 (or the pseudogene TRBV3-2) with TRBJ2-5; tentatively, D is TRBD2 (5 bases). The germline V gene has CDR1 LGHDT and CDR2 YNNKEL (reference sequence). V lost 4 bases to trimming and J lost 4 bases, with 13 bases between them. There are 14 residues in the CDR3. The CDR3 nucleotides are TGTGCCAGCAGCCTCCGGATGGGAGCAGAGACCCAGTACTTC. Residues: CASSLRMGAETQYF.

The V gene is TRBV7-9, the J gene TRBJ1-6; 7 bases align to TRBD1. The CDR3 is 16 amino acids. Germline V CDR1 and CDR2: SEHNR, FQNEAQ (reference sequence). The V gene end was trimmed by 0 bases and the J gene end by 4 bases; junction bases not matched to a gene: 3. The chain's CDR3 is CASSLAGDSYNSPLHF. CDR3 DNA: TGTGCCAGCAGCTTAGCGGGGGACAGTTATAATTCACCCCTCCACTTT. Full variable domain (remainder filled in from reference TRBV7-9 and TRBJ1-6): DTGVSQNPRHKITKRGQNVTFRCDPISEHNRLYWYRQTLGQGPEFLTYFQNEAQLEKSRLLSDRFSAERPKGSFSTLEIQRTEQGDSAMYLCASSLAGDSYNSPLHFGNGTRLTVT.

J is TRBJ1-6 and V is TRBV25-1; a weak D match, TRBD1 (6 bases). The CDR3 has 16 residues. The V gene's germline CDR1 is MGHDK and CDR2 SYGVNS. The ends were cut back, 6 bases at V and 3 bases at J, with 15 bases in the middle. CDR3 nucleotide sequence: TGTGCCAGCAGCCCCTCAGGGGTCATCTATAATTCACCCCTCCACTTT. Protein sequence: CASSPSGVIYNSPLHF.

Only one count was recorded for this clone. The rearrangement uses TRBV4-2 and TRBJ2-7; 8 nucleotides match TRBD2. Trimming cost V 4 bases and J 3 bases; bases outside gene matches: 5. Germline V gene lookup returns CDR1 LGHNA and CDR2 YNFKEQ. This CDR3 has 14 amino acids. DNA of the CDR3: TGTGCCAGCAGCCCAGAACTAGCGGTCTACGAGCAGTACTTC. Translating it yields CASSPELAVYEQYF.

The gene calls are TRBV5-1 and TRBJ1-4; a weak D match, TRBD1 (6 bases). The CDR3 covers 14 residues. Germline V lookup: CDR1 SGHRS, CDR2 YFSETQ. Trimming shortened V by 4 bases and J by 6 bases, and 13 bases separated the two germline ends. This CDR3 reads CASSPPGGHEKLFF. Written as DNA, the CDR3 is TGCGCCAGCAGCCCCCCGGGGGGGCATGAAAAACTGTTTTTT. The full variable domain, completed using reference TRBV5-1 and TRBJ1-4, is KAGVTQTPRYLIKTRGQQVTLSCSPISGHRSVSWYQQTPGQGLQFLFEYFSETQRNKGNFPGRFSGRQFSNSRSEMNVSTLELGDSALYLCASSPPGGHEKLFFGSGTQLSVL.

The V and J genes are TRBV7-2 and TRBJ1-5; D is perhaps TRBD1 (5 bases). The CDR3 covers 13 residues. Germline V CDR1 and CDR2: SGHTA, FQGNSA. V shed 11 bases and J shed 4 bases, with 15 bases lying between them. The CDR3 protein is CALSWGGNQPQHF. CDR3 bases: TGTGCCCTCTCTTGGGGGGGGAATCAGCCCCAGCATTTT.

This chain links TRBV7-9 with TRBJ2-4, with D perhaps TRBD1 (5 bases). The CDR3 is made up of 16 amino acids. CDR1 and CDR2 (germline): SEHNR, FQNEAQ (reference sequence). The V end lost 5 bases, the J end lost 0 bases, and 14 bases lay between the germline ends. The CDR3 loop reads CASSPRTHLAKNIQYF. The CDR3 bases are TGTGCCAGCAGCCCCCGGACACATCTAGCCAAAAACATTCAGTACTTC.

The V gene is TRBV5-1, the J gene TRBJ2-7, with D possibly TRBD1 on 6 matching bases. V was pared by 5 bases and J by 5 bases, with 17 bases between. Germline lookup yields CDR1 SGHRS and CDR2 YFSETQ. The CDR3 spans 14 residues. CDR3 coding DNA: TGCGCCAGCAGACCGGACAGTTTCCCCGACGAGCAGTACTTC. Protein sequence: CASRPDSFPDEQYF.

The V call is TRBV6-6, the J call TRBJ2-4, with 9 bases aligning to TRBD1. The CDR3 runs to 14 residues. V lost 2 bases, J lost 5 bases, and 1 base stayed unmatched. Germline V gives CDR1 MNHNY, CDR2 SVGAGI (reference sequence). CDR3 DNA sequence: TGTGCCAGCAGTTACCGGGACAGGGAAAACATTCAGTACTTC. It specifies CASSYRDRENIQYF.